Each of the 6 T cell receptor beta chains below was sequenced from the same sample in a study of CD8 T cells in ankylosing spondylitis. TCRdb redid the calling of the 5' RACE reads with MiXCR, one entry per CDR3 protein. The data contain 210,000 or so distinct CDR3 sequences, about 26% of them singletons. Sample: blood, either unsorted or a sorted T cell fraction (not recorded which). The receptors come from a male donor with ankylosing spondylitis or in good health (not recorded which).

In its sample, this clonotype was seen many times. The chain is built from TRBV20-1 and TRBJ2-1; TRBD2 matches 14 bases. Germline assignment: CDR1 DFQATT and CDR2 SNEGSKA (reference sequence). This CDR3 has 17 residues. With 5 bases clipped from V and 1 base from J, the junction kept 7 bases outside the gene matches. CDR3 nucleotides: TGCAGTGCTGGGGGACTAGCGGGAGTTTCGTCCTACAATGAGCAGTTCTTC. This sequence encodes CSAGGLAGVSSYNEQFF.

The CDR3 here is CASSQEAGGLGGQYF. CDR3 DNA sequence: TGTGCCAGCAGCCAAGAAGCGGGAGGGCTGGGAGGCCAGTACTTC. The gene calls are TRBV4-2 and TRBJ2-5; TRBD2 matches at 10 bases. Trimming cost V 0 bases and J 10 bases; bases outside gene matches: 8. The CDR3 covers 15 residues. The V gene's germline CDR1 is LGHNA and CDR2 YNFKEQ.

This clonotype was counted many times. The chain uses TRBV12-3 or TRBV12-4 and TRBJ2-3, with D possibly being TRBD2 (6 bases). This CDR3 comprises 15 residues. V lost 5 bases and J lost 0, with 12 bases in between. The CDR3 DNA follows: TGTGCCAGCAGTGGGGTGGCGGGGAGCACAGATACGCAGTATTTT. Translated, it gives CASSGVAGSTDTQYF.

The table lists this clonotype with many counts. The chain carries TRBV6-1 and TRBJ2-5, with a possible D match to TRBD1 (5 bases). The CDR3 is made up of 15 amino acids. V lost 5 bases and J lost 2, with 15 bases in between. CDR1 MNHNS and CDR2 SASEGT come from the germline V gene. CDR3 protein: CASSRTFDRQETQYF. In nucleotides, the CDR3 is TGTGCCAGCAGTCGCACTTTCGACAGACAAGAGACCCAGTACTTC.

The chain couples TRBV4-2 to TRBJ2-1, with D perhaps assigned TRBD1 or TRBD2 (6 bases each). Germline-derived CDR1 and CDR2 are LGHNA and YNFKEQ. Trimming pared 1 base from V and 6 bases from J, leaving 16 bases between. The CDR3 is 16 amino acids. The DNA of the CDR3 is TGTGCCAGCAGCCAAGGGGCAGGCGGGACACTCAATGAGCAGTTCTTC. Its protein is CASSQGAGGTLNEQFF.

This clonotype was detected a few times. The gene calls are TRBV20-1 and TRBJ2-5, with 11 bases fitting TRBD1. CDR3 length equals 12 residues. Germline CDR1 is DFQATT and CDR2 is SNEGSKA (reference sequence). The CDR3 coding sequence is TGCAGCGCGGACAGGGGGCTGGAGACCCAGTACTTC. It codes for CSADRGLETQYF.